This TCR beta chain is drawn from a study of T cell repertoires in cytomegalovirus infection. Trimming pared 8 bases from V and 8 bases from J, leaving 21 bases between. Germline assignment: CDR1 MDHEN and CDR2 SYDVKM. This CDR3 has 15 amino acids. MiXCR was run by TCRdb on the reads, yielding one entry per CDR3 protein. The sample gives around 240,000 distinct CDR3 sequences, 22% of which show up once; about 20% is in the top ten. This receptor was obtained from a human donor in good health (CMV status not recorded). Some clones in this sample may be carry-over from other donors' samples. Sequencing input: CD8+ T cells from PBMCs. The chain links TRBV28 to TRBJ1-4; D is ambiguous. Written as DNA, the CDR3 is TGTGCCAGCCAAGTCGGCCGAACGAAGAGCGAAAAACTGTTTTTT. This translates into CASQVGRTKSEKLFF.